The 12 T cell receptor beta chains listed next were all sequenced from one sample in a study of response to subunit inactivated influenza vaccine (dated by TCRdb to the late 2010s). Receptor amplification or capture employed RT-PCR. Sequencing instrument: Illumina HiSeq 2500. TCRdb redid the processing of the public reads, applying fastp at Q25 and MiXCR, and retained in-frame beta chains. One record per CDR3 amino acid sequence lists the most common genes and DNA. A total of about 480,000 distinct CDR3 sequences appear in this sample, 25% of them only once. The ten largest clones take up under 2.5% of the sample. Source: CD4+ T cells sorted from PBMCs, taken about 5 days after vaccination. The origin of the receptors is a man aged 50 to 60 who received an inactivated influenza vaccine. Donor details come from another sample of the same person, matched by shared clones.

This clonotype occurred a few times. The chain employs TRBV7-2 and TRBJ2-7; TRBD2 aligns across 10 bases. The germline CDR1 and CDR2 sequences are SGHTA and FQGNSA. This CDR3 has 15 amino acids. With V trimmed by 5 bases and J by 1 base, 5 bases remained unmatched. For the CDR3, the DNA is TGTGCCAGCAGCCGAGGACTAGCGGCTTCCTACGAGCAGTACTTC. Translated: CASSRGLAASYEQYF.

J is TRBJ2-1 and V is TRBV12-3 or TRBV12-4; D is uncertain. This CDR3 has 13 residues. V was shortened by 2 bases and J by 6 bases, with 8 bases between the two germline ends. CDR3 residues: CASSLWQSNEQFF. In DNA, the CDR3 is TGTGCCAGCAGTTTATGGCAATCCAATGAGCAGTTCTTC.

The genes are TRBV7-9 and TRBJ2-1; 10 bases are a match to TRBD2. The V gene end was trimmed by 1 base and the J gene end by 14 bases; junction bases not matched to a gene: 8. Germline-derived CDR1 and CDR2 are SEHNR and FQNEAQ (reference sequence). This CDR3 spans 14 amino acids. The CDR3 region has the DNA TGTGCCAGCAGCTTAGTGCCCCCTAGCGGGGGTGAGTTCTTC. Amino acids: CASSLVPPSGGEFF.

The count of this clonotype is one. The chain recombines TRBV5-5 with TRBJ1-6; the D is unclear. CDR1 SGHKS and CDR2 YYEKEE come from the germline V gene (reference sequence). CDR3 length equals 12 residues. Trimming took off 2 bases at V and 10 bases at J, with 7 bases between the two ends. The CDR3 reads CASSFLGSPLHF. CDR3 coding DNA: TGTGCCAGCAGCTTTCTGGGATCACCCCTCCACTTT.

The chain couples TRBV6-1 to TRBJ1-2; D may be TRBD1 (5 bases). The CDR3 has 14 amino acids. The ends were cut back, 6 bases at V and 4 bases at J, with 15 bases in the middle. Germline V gene sequence: CDR1 MNHNS, CDR2 SASEGT. CDR3 protein: CASRRTEGVYGYTF. The CDR3 DNA reads TGTGCCAGCAGACGAACTGAAGGGGTCTATGGCTACACCTTC.

The gene calls are TRBV4-1 and TRBJ2-3; D not certain. From germline, CDR1 is MGHRA and CDR2 YSYEKL. This CDR3 region has 16 residues. V dropped 2 bases and J dropped 1 base, with 13 bases sitting between them. The CDR3: CASSQLRWQGTDTQYF. For the CDR3, the DNA is TGCGCCAGCAGCCAACTCAGATGGCAGGGCACAGATACGCAGTATTTT.

This chain links TRBV5-1 with TRBJ2-7, with D perhaps TRBD2 (5 bases). Germline V CDR1 and CDR2: SGHRS, YFSETQ. This CDR3 has 14 residues. The V end was cut by 4 bases, the J end by 2 bases, with 13 bases between. CDR3 bases: TGCGCCAGCAGCCAGGACGGGATGGCCTACGAGCAGTACTTC. It encodes CASSQDGMAYEQYF.

This clonotype was counted ten times or more. The chain couples TRBV12-3 or TRBV12-4 to TRBJ1-1, with 7 bases identical to TRBD1. The ends lost 6 bases at V and 2 bases at J; junction bases unmatched: 3. The CDR3 has 13 residues. CDR3 sequence: CASREGANTEAFF. CDR3 DNA sequence: TGTGCCAGCAGGGAGGGGGCCAACACTGAAGCTTTCTTT.

This clonotype was counted at least ten times. V is TRBV20-1 and J is TRBJ2-7; unclear D gene. V lost 3 bases to trimming and J lost 5 bases, with 8 bases between them. The CDR3 sequence is 11 residues long. Germline values: CDR1 DFQATT, CDR2 SNEGSKA (reference sequence). The CDR3 is CSASRQHEQYF. CDR3 in DNA: TGCAGTGCTAGCCGCCAACACGAGCAGTACTTC.

The gene calls are TRBV19 and TRBJ2-1; possibly TRBD2 for D (5 bases). The V end lost 6 bases, the J end lost 0 bases, and 12 bases lay between the germline ends. Germline CDR1 and CDR2: LNHDA and SQIVND (reference sequence). The CDR3 is 15 amino acids. The CDR3 DNA follows: TGTGCCAGTAGCCGAAACCGGGACTCCTACAATGAGCAGTTCTTC. The encoded protein is CASSRNRDSYNEQFF.

This clonotype was seen only a few times. V and J are TRBV6-2 or TRBV6-3 and TRBJ2-3; 10 bases match TRBD2. V was clipped by 5 bases and J by 5 bases; unmatched bases: 4. This CDR3 region has 14 residues. The germline V gene has CDR1 MNHEY and CDR2 SVGEGT. CDR3 nucleotides: TGTGCCAGCAGTGACCAGCGGGGGGGAGATACGCAGTATTTT. Protein sequence: CASSDQRGGDTQYF.

This clonotype was counted ten times or more. The chain joins TRBV15 to TRBJ2-1; TRBD2 agrees at 12 bases. This CDR3 region has 15 residues. J was trimmed by 5 bases and V by 1 base; bases with no gene match: 0. CDR1 is LNHNV and CDR2 is YYDKDF in the germline V gene (reference sequence). The CDR3 is CATSRGTSGDNEQFF. As DNA, the CDR3 is TGTGCCACCAGCAGAGGGACTAGCGGGGACAATGAGCAGTTCTTC.